These T cell receptor beta chains were read from a single sample in a study of cytomegalovirus exposure and HLA in healthy donors. Here immunoSEQ multiplex PCR was the method, and the copy in TCRdb shows in-frame clones only, minus some. This table holds about 120,000 clones, approximately 78% found once. Material: PBMCs. Receptors were obtained from a man aged 25 to 40 in good health and CMV-seropositive. Both conserved end residues are part of each CDR3. The D gene is left open where the match is weak. Size values are once, few and many counts, or a class for expanded clones, and some rows have none.

>TRBD1|TRBJ1-1|TRBV5-1|once|17
CASSFGGQGVLNTEAFF
TGCGCCAGCAGCTTCGGGGGACAGGGGGTTCTGAACACTGAAGCTTTCTTT
>TRBD1|TRBJ1-2|TRBV2|-|14
CASSEWNRGYGYTF
TGTGCCAGCAGTGAATGGAACAGGGGCTATGGCTACACCTTC
>TRBD2|TRBJ2-7|TRBV7-8|few|14
CASSWTSGGYEQYF
TGTGCCAGCAGCTGGACTAGCGGGGGCTACGAGCAGTACTTC
>TRBD1|TRBJ2-7|TRBV29-1|-|16
CSVAAPDRGDGYEQYF
TGCAGCGTTGCGGCCCCGGACAGGGGGGACGGGTACGAGCAGTACTTC
>TRBD1|TRBJ2-7|TRBV4-2|once|16
CASSPTPGQGYYEQYF
TGTGCCAGCAGCCCCACGCCAGGACAGGGCTACTACGAGCAGTACTTC
>TRBD1|TRBJ2-7|TRBV28|-|14
CASDEQGAFYEQYF
TGTGCCAGCGACGAACAGGGGGCTTTCTACGAGCAGTACTTC
>-|TRBJ2-5|TRBV7-6|-|15
CASSPPEGLGETQYF
TGTGCCAGCAGCCCCCCAGAGGGATTAGGAGAGACCCAGTACTTC
>TRBD1|TRBJ1-4|TRBV7-9|once|16
CASSWSTGDYHEKLFF
TGTGCCAGCAGCTGGTCTACAGGGGATTATCATGAAAAACTGTTTTTT
>-|TRBJ2-1|TRBV6-5|-|16
CASSSRQGGYYNEQFF
TGTGCCAGCAGTTCGCGACAGGGAGGATACTACAATGAGCAGTTCTTC
>-|TRBJ1-1|TRBV5-1|once|16
CASSSALRTVDTEAFF
TGCGCCAGCAGCTCGGCCTTACGGACAGTTGACACTGAAGCTTTCTTT
>-|TRBJ2-6|TRBV4-1|-|17
CASSGKLESSGANVLTF
TGCGCCAGCAGCGGAAAGTTGGAGAGCTCTGGGGCCAACGTCCTGACTTTC
>TRBD1|TRBJ2-5|TRBV10-2|-|17
CASSEHLRQGVWETQYF
TGCGCCAGCAGTGAGCACCTAAGACAGGGTGTATGGGAGACCCAGTACTTC
>-|TRBJ2-7|TRBV2|-|14
CASSSQGRLYEQYF
TGTGCCAGCAGTTCACAGGGCCGGTTGTACGAGCAGTACTTC
>TRBD2|TRBJ2-3|TRBV6-1|-|15
CASSERGLATDTQYF
TGTGCCAGCAGTGAACGGGGACTAGCCACAGATACGCAGTATTTT
>TRBD2|TRBJ2-2|TRBV6-4|few|16
CASSDWTSGNTGELFF
TGTGCCAGCAGTGACTGGACTAGCGGGAACACCGGGGAGCTGTTTTTT
>-|TRBJ2-1|TRBV5-1|-|13
CASSLGDPNEQFF
TGCGCCAGCAGCTTAGGGGATCCCAATGAGCAGTTCTTC
>TRBD2|TRBJ2-1|TRBV2|-|15
CASSVERGGYNEQFF
TGTGCCAGCAGTGTGGAGCGGGGGGGTTACAATGAGCAGTTCTTC
>TRBD1|TRBJ1-2|TRBV28|-|12
CASQTGDYGYTF
TGTGCCAGTCAGACAGGGGATTATGGCTACACCTTC
>TRBD1|TRBJ2-7|TRBV5-4|few|13
CASSYGQGNEQYF
TGTGCCAGCAGCTATGGACAGGGAAACGAGCAGTACTTC
>-|TRBJ1-1|TRBV12-5|-|17
CASGLTLDRASGTEAFF
TGTGCTAGTGGTTTGACCCTGGACAGAGCTTCCGGGACTGAAGCTTTCTTT
>TRBD1|TRBJ1-1|TRBV27|-|13
CASSDRVGTEAFF
TGTGCCAGCAGCGACAGGGTAGGCACTGAAGCTTTCTTT
>-|TRBJ1-5|TRBV5-1|few|14
CASSYSGGGQPQHF
TGCGCCAGCAGCTATTCGGGAGGAGGTCAGCCCCAGCATTTT
>TRBD2|TRBJ2-5|TRBV7-9|-|17
CASSSDWTSGLQETQYF
TGTGCCAGCAGCTCCGATTGGACTAGCGGGCTTCAAGAGACCCAGTACTTC
>-|TRBJ1-2|TRBV7-9|-|13
CASSPTDNYGYTF
TGTGCCAGCAGCCCTACAGACAACTATGGCTACACCTTC
>TRBD2|TRBJ2-7|TRBV6-1|-|15
CASSELSGGATVQYF
TGTGCCAGCAGTGAATTGAGCGGGGGGGCAACGGTGCAGTACTTC
>TRBD1|TRBJ1-4|TRBV2|-|15
CASSPRTGSYEKLFF
TGTGCCAGCAGTCCTAGGACAGGGTCTTACGAAAAACTGTTTTTT
>-|TRBJ1-5|TRBV10-3|-|16
CAISGWHRASNQPQHF
TGTGCCATCAGTGGGTGGCACAGAGCCTCCAATCAGCCCCAGCATTTT
>-|TRBJ2-7|TRBV5-1|-|14
CASSLVAGSYEQYF
TGCGCCAGCAGCTTGGTTGCGGGTAGCTACGAGCAGTACTTC
>TRBD1|TRBJ2-2|TRBV28|-|16
CASSLNGQGSTGELFF
TGTGCCAGCAGTTTAAACGGACAGGGGAGCACCGGGGAGCTGTTTTTT
>-|TRBJ1-2|TRBV4-2|-|14
CASSQGGQAYGYTF
TGTGCCAGCAGCCAGGGAGGACAAGCTTATGGCTACACCTTC
>-|TRBJ2-6|TRBV5-6|-|14
CASSLPLAANVLTF
TGTGCCAGCAGCTTGCCCCTGGCGGCCAACGTCCTGACTTTC
>-|TRBJ1-3|TRBV11-2|-|15
CASSFVGFSGNTIYF
TGTGCCAGCAGCTTTGTCGGGTTCTCTGGAAACACCATATATTTT
>-|TRBJ1-1|TRBV28|once|17
CASRSGRVVKRGTEAFF
TGTGCCAGCAGGTCTGGACGGGTTGTGAAAAGGGGGACTGAAGCTTTCTTT
>TRBD2|TRBJ2-7|TRBV7-8|-|15
CASSLEGLATYEQYF
TGTGCCAGCAGCTTAGAGGGACTAGCCACCTACGAGCAGTACTTC
>TRBD1|TRBJ2-2|TRBV6-5|-|14
CASSRDRNTGELFF
TGTGCCAGCAGTAGGGACAGAAACACCGGGGAGCTGTTTTTT
>-|TRBJ2-1|TRBV12-2|few|15
CASRLELAGEYEQFF
TGTGCAAGTCGCTTAGAACTAGCGGGAGAATACGAGCAGTTCTTC
>-|TRBJ1-4|TRBV6-1|-|15
CASSETRGFNEKLFF
TGTGCCAGCAGTGAAACGCGGGGGTTTAATGAAAAACTGTTTTTT
>-|TRBJ1-1|TRBV9|-|14
CASSTGGGNTEAFF
TGTGCCAGCAGCACCGGGGGGGGAAACACTGAAGCTTTCTTT
>-|TRBJ1-5|TRBV5-6|many|14
CASSLSQGIQPQHF
TGTGCCAGCAGCTTATCCCAGGGAATTCAGCCCCAGCATTTT
>TRBD1|TRBJ1-2|TRBV7-2|-|12
CASSQTGSGYTF
TGTGCCAGCAGCCAGACAGGGTCTGGCTACACCTTC
>-|TRBJ2-7|TRBV15|-|14
CATSREQSSYEQYF
TGTGCCACCAGCAGAGAACAGAGTTCCTACGAGCAGTACTTC
>TRBD2|TRBJ2-1|TRBV10-2|-|14
CASGLAGVSYEQFF
TGCGCCAGTGGACTAGCGGGAGTCTCGTATGAGCAGTTCTTC
>-|TRBJ1-1|TRBV7-8|-|16
CASSLLVARRGTEAFF
TGTGCCAGCAGCCTCCTGGTAGCAAGACGTGGCACTGAAGCTTTCTTT
>TRBD2|TRBJ2-4|TRBV6-5|-|15
CASSGLAGGVDIQYF
TGTGCCAGCAGCGGACTAGCGGGAGGCGTAGACATTCAGTACTTC
>-|TRBJ1-4|TRBV9|-|12
CASSGEGEKLFF
TGTGCCAGCAGCGGAGAGGGTGAAAAACTGTTTTTT
>-|TRBJ2-5|TRBV7-3|-|18
CASSSSLPGEGVEETQYF
TGTGCCAGCAGCTCGAGCCTCCCCGGAGAGGGGGTGGAAGAGACCCAGTACTTC
>TRBD1|TRBJ1-1|TRBV7-8|-|15
CASSFFQGAGTEAFF
TGTGCCAGCAGCTTTTTCCAGGGGGCGGGCACTGAAGCTTTCTTT
>TRBD1|TRBJ1-3|TRBV5-4|-|16
CASSVDRGFSGNTIYF
TGTGCCAGCAGCGTTGACAGGGGCTTTTCTGGAAACACCATATATTTT
>-|TRBJ1-2|TRBV28|-|13
CASSFTDRGGYTF
TGTGCCAGCAGTTTCACCGACCGAGGGGGCTACACCTTC
>-|TRBJ1-5|TRBV18|-|15
CASSPPSGTKQPQHF
TGTGCCAGCTCACCCCCTAGCGGCACCAAGCAGCCCCAGCATTTT